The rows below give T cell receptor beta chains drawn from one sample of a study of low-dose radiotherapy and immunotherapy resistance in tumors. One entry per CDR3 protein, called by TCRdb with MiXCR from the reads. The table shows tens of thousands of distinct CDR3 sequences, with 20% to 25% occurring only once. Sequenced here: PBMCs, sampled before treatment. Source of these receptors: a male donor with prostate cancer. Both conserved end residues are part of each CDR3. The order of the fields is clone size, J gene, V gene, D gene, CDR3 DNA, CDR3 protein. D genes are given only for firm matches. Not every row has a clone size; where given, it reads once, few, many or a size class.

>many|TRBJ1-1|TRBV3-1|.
TGTGCCAGCAGCCAAGATTTCGCTAGGCCCACTGAAGCTTTCTTT
CASSQDFARPTEAFF
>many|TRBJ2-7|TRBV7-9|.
TGTGCCAGCAGCCCAAAAAGCGCCGGTGGAAACTACGAGCAGTACTTC
CASSPKSAGGNYEQYF
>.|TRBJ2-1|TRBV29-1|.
TGCAGCGTTGCGGGACGCCCTACCAGAGGGGACAATGAGCAGTTCTTC
CSVAGRPTRGDNEQFF
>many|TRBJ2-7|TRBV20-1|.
TGCAGTGCTAGGGTCCCGGGACGGCCAGGGGTTGAGCAGTACTTC
CSARVPGRPGVEQYF
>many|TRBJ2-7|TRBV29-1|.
TGCAGCGTCGGGGACGGCTACGAGCAGTACTTC
CSVGDGYEQYF
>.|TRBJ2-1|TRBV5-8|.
TGTGCCAGCAGCTTGAAGGGAATTGGTGAGCAGTTCTTC
CASSLKGIGEQFF
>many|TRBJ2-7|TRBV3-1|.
TGTGCCAGCAGCCAAGAATTTACAGCTACCTACGAGCAGTACTTC
CASSQEFTATYEQYF
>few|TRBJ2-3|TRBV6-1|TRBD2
TGTGCCAGCAGTGAAGACGGACTAGCGGTAAATACGCAGTATTTT
CASSEDGLAVNTQYF
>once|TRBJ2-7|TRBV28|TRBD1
TGTGCCAGCAGTTTTACCGGACAGGGGGCGGAAGAGCAGTACTTC
CASSFTGQGAEEQYF
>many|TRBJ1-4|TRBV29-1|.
TGCAGCGGGAAGTTTGCAACTAATGAAAAACTGTTTTTT
CSGKFATNEKLFF
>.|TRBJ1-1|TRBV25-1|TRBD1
TGTGCCAGCAGTCCCTCCGGGACAGGGACTGAAGCTTTCTTT
CASSPSGTGTEAFF
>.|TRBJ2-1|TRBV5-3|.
TGTGCCAGCAGCACCCGGGGGCGGGGCGGAGGGAATGAGCAGTTCTTC
CASSTRGRGGGNEQFF
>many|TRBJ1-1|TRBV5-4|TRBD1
TGTGCCAGCAGCCGCGGACAGGGTGAAGCTTTCTTT
CASSRGQGEAFF
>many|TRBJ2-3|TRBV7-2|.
TGTGCCAGCAGCTTAGACACAAACACAGATACGCAGTATTTT
CASSLDTNTDTQYF
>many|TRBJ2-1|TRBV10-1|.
TGCGCCAGCAGCGACCAGGGGGGTAGTGAGCAGTTCTTC
CASSDQGGSEQFF
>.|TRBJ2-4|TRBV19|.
TGTGCCAGTAGAGATGGGGGCCCCAAAAACATTCAGTACTTC
CASRDGGPKNIQYF